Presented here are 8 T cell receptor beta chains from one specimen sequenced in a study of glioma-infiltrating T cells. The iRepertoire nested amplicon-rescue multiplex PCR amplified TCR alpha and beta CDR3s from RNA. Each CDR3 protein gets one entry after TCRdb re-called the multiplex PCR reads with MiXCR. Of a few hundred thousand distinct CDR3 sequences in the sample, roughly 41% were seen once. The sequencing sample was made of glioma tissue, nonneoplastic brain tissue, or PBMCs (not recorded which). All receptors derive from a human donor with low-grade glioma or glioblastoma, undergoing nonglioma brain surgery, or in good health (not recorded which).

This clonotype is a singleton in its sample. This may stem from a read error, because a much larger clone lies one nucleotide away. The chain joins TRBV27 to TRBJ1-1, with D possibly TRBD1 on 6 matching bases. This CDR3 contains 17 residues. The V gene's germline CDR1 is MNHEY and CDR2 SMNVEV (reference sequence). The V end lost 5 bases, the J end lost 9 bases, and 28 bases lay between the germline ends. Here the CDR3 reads CASSEYGGREGVTKAFF. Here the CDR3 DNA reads TGTGCCAGCAGTGAATATGGGGGGCGCGAAGGGGTTACTAAAGCTTTCTTT.

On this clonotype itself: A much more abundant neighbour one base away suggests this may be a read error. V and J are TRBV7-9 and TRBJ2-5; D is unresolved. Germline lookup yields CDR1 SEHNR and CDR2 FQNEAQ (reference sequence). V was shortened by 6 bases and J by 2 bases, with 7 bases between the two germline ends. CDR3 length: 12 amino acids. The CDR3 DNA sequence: TGTGCCAGCAGGGTGACTCAAGAGACCCAGTACTTC. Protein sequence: CASRVTQETQYF.

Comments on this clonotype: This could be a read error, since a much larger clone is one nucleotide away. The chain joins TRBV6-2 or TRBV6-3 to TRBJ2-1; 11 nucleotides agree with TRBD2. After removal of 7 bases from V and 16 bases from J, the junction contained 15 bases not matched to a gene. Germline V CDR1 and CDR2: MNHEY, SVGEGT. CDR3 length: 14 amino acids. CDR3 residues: CASTSPASGRRHFF. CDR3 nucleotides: TGTGCCAGCACCTCCCCAGCTAGCGGGAGGCGGCATTTCTTC.

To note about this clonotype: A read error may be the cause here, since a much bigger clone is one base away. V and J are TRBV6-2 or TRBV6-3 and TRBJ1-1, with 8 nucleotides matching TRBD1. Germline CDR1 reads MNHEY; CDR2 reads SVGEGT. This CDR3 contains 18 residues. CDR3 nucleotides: TGTGGCAGCAGTCCGTTGCAGGGGGCCCGAGGAATGAACACTGAAGCTTTCTTT. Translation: CGSSPLQGARGMNTEAFF.

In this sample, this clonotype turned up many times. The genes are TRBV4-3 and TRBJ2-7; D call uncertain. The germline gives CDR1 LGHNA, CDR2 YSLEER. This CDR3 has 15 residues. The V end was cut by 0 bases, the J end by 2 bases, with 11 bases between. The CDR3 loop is CASSQDSGVPYEQYF. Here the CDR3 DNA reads TGCGCCAGCAGCCAAGATAGTGGGGTGCCCTACGAGCAGTACTTC.

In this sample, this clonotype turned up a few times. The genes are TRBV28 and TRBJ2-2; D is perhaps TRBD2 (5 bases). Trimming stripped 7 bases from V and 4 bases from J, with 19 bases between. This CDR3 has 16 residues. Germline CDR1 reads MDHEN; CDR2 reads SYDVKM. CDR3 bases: TGTGCCAGCAATGACTCTATCCGCCGGGGCACCGGGGAGCTGTTTTTT. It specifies CASNDSIRRGTGELFF.

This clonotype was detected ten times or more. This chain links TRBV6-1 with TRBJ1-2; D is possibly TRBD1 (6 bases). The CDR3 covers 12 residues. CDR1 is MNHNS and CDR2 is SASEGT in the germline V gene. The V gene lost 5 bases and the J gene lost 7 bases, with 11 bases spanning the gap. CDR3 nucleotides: TGTGCCAGCAGTTTCCCAGGGGTTGGCTACACCTTC. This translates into CASSFPGVGYTF.

DNA of the CDR3: TGTGCCAGCAGCCAAGGTCACTACTATGGCTACACCTTC. It specifies CASSQGHYYGYTF. V usage is TRBV4-2 and J usage is TRBJ1-2; no firm D call. Trimming stripped 1 base from V and 3 bases from J, with 6 bases between. This CDR3 has 13 amino acids. Per germline, CDR1 LGHNA and CDR2 YNFKEQ.